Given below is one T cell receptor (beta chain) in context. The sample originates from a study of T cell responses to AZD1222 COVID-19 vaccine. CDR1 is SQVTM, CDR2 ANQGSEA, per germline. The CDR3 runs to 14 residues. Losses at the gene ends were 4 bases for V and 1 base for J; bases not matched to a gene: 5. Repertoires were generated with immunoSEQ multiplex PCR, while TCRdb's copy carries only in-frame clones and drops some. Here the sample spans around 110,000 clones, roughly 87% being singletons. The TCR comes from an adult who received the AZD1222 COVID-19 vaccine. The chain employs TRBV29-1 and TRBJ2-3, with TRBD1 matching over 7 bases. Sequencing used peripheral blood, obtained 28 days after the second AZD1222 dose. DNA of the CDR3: TGCAGCGTTGGGGGACAGATACGCACAGATACGCAGTATTTT. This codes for CSVGGQIRTDTQYF.